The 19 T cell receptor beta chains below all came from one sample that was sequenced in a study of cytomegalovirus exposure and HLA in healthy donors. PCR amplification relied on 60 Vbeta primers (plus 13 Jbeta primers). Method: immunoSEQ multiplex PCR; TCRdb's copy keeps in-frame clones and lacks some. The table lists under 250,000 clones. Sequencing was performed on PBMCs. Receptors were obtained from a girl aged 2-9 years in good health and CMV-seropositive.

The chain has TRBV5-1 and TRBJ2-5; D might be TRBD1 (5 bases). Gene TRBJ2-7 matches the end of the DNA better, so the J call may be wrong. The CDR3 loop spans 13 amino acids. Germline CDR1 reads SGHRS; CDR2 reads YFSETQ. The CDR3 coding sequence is TGCGCCAGCAGCGAAGGACAACCCTACGAGCAGTACTTC. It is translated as CASSEGQPYEQYF.

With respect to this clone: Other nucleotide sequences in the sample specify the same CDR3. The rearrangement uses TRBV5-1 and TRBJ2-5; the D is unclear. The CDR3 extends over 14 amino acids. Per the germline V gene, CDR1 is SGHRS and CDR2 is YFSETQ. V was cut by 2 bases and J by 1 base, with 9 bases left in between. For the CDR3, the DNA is TGCGCCAGCAGCTTATCCGGGTCCCAAGAGACCCAGTACTTC. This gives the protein CASSLSGSQETQYF.

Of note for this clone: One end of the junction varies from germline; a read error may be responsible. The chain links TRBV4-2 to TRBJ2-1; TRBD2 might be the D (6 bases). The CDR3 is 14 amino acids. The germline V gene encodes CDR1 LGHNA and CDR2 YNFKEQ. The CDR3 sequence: CASSQARAVEGLIF. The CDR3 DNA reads TGTGCCAGCAGCCAAGCAAGGGCGGTGGAGGGCCTAATCTTC.

The CDR3 nucleotides are TGTGCCAGCAGCTTACCCAATGCGGCGGTGGATGGCTACACCTTC. Protein sequence: CASSLPNAAVDGYTF. The V call is TRBV7-9, the J call TRBJ1-2; D remains unclear. Trimming shortened V by 2 bases and J by 6 bases, and 16 bases separated the two germline ends. The CDR3 covers 15 residues. Germline loops: CDR1 SEHNR, CDR2 FQNEAQ (reference sequence).

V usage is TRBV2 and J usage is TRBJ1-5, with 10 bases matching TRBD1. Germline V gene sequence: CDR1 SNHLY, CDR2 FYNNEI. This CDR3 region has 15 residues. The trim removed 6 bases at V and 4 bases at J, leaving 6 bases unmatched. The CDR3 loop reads CASSETGGENQPQHF. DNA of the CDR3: TGTGCCAGCAGCGAGACAGGGGGCGAAAATCAGCCCCAGCATTTT.

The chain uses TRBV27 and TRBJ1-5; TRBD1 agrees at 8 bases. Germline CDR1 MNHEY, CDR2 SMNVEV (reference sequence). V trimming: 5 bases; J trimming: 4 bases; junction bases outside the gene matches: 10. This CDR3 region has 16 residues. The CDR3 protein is CASSRWGQVENQPQHF. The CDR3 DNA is TGTGCCAGCAGTCGTTGGGGACAGGTAGAAAATCAGCCCCAGCATTTT.

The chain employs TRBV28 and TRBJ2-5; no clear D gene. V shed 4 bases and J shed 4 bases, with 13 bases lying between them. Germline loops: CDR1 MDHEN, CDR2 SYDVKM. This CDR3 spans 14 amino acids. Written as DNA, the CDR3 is TGTGCCAGCAGTTCCGGCAGGCCCTCAGAGACCCAGTACTTC. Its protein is CASSSGRPSETQYF. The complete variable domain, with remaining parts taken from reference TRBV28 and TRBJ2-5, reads DVKVTQSSRYLVKRTGEKVFLECVQDMDHENMFWYRQDPGLGLRLIYFSYDVKMKEKGDIPEGYSVSREKKERFSLILESASTNQTSMYLCASSSGRPSETQYFGPGTRLLVL.

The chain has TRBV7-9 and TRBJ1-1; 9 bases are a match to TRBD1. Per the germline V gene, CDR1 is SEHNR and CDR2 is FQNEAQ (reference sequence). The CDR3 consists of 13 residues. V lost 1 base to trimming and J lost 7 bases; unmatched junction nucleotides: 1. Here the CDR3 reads CASSLEDRGEAFF. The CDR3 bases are TGTGCCAGCAGCTTAGAGGACAGGGGTGAAGCTTTCTTT.

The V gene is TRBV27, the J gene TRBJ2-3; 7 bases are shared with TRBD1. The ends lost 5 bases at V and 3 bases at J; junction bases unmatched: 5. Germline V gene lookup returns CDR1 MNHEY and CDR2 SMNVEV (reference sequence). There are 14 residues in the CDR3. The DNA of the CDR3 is TGTGCCAGCAGTACCCGACAGGGAACAGATACGCAGTATTTT. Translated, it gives CASSTRQGTDTQYF.

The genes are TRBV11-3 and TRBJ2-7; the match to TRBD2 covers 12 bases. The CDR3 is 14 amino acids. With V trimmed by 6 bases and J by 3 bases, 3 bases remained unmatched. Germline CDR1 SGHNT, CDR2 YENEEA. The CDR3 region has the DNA TGTGCCAGCAGTTCGACTAGCGGGAGCTACGAGCAGTACTTC. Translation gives CASSSTSGSYEQYF.

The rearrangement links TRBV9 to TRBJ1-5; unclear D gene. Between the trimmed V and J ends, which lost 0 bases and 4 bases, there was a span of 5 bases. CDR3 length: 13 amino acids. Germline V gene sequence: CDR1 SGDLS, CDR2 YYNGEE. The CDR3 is CASSVEPNQPQHF. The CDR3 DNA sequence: TGTGCCAGCAGCGTAGAGCCTAATCAGCCCCAGCATTTT. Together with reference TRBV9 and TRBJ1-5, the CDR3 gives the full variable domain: DSGVTQTPKHLITATGQRVTLRCSPRSGDLSVYWYQQSLDQGLQFLIQYYNGEERAKGNILERFSAQQFPDLHSELNLSSLELGDSALYFCASSVEPNQPQHFGDGTRLSIL.

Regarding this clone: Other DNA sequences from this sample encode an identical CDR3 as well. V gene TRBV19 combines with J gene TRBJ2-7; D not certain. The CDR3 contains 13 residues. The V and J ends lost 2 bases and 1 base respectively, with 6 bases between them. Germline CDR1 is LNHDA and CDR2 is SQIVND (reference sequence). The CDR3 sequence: CASSITGSYEQYF. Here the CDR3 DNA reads TGTGCCAGTAGTATAACCGGTTCCTACGAGCAGTACTTC.

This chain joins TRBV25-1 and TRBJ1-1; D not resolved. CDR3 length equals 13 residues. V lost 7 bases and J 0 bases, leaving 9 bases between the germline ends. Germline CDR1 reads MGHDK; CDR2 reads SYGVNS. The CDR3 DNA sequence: TGTGCCAGCACTGCGGGGATGAACACTGAAGCTTTCTTT. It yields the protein CASTAGMNTEAFF.

CDR3 sequence reads: CATLPTPGLAGEYGETQYF. CDR3 nucleotides: TGTGCCACCCTCCCCACACCGGGACTAGCGGGAGAATATGGGGAGACCCAGTACTTC. This rearrangement joins TRBV10-3 to TRBJ2-5, with 14 nucleotides matching TRBD2. Germline V gene sequence: CDR1 ENHRY, CDR2 SYGVKD. Trimming took 10 bases from V and 5 from J; bases not matched to a gene: 21. This CDR3 comprises 19 residues.

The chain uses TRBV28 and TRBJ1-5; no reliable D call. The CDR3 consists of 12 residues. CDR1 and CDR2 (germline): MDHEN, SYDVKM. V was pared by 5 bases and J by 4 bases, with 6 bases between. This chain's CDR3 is CASSLLNQPQHF. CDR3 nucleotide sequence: TGTGCCAGCAGTCTCCTGAATCAGCCCCAGCATTTT.

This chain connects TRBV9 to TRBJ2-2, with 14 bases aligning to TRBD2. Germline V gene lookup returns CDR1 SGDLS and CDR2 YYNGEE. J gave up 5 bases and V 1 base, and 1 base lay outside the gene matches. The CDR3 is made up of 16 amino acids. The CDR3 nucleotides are TGTGCCAGCAGCGTAAGGACTAGCGGGGGGACCGGGGAGCTGTTTTTT. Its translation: CASSVRTSGGTGELFF.

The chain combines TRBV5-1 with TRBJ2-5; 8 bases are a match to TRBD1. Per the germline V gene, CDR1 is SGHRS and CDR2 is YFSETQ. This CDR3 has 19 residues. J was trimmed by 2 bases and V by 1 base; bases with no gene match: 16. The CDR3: CASSLFLGMLHRGQETQYF. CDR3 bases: TGCGCCAGCAGCTTGTTTTTAGGGATGCTTCACAGGGGGCAAGAGACCCAGTACTTC.

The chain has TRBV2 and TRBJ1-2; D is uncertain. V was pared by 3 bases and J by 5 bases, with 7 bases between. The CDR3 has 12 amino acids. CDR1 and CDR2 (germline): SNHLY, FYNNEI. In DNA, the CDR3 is TGTGCCAGCAGTGACTTCCTATATGGCTACACCTTC. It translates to CASSDFLYGYTF.

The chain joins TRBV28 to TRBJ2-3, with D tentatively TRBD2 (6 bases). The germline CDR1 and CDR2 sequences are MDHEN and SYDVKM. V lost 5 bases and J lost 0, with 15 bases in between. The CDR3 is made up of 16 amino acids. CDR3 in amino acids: CASSPRRGLSTDTQYF. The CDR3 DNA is TGTGCCAGCAGTCCCCGGAGGGGCCTTAGCACAGATACGCAGTATTTT.